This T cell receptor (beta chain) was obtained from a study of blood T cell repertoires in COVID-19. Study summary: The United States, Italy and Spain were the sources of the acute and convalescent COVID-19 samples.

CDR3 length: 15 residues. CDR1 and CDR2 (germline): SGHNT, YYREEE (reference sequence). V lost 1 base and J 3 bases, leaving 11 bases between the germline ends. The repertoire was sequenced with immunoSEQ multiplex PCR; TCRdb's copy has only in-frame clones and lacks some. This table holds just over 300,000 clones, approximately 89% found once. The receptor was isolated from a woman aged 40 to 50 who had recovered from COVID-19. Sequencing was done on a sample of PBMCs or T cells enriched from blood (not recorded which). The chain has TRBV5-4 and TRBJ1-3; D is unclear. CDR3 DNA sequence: TGTGCCAGCAGCTTGCCCTCGAGGGATGGAAACACCATATATTTT. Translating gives CASSLPSRDGNTIYF.